The 21 T cell receptor beta chains given below trace back to one sample, sequenced in a study of blood T cell repertoires in COVID-19. Assay used: immunoSEQ multiplex PCR; TCRdb lists only in-frame clones, some missing. The sample shows hundreds of thousands of clones, less than 90% of them seen only once. The sequenced sample was PBMCs or T cells enriched from blood (not recorded which). The receptor set was obtained from a woman in her twenties or thirties who had recovered from COVID-19.

The V call is TRBV19, the J call TRBJ1-2, with 10 bases fitting TRBD1. This CDR3 has 17 amino acids. Germline trimming cut 1 base from V and 4 bases from J; bases unmatched to any gene: 9. Germline lookup yields CDR1 LNHDA and CDR2 SQIVND (reference sequence). The chain's CDR3 is CASSIGAPGQGTYGYTF. CDR3 sequence (DNA): TGTGCCAGTAGTATAGGGGCCCCGGGACAGGGGACCTATGGCTACACCTTC. Combining the CDR3 with reference TRBV19 and TRBJ1-2 gives the whole variable domain DGGITQSPKYLFRKEGQNVTLSCEQNLNHDAMYWYRQDPGQGLRLIYYSQIVNDFQKGDIAEGYSVSREKKESFPLTVTSAQKNPTAFYLCASSIGAPGQGTYGYTFGSGTRLTVV.

The V and J genes are TRBV5-8 and TRBJ2-7; weak D call: TRBD2 (7 bases). The CDR3 covers 14 residues. Trimming cost V 1 base and J 7 bases, with 15 bases left between them. Germline V lookup: CDR1 SGHTS, CDR2 YDEGEE. CDR3 residues: CASSLRGASREQYF. The CDR3 nucleotides are TGTGCCAGCAGCTTGCGGGGGGCCAGCCGGGAGCAGTACTTC.

The chain has TRBV25-1 and TRBJ1-3, with no clear D. Germline CDR1 MGHDK, CDR2 SYGVNS. The CDR3 consists of 13 residues. Trimming pared 3 bases from V and 5 bases from J, leaving 8 bases between. CDR3 coding DNA: TGTGCCAGCAGTGATCTGGGCAGAAACACCATATATTTT. It encodes CASSDLGRNTIYF.

The J gene is TRBJ2-3, the V gene TRBV9; 13 nucleotides line up with TRBD2. J was trimmed by 1 base and V by 2 bases; bases with no gene match: 1. The germline CDR1 and CDR2 sequences are SGDLS and YYNGEE. The CDR3 contains 16 residues. CDR3 protein: CASSVGLAGGTDTQYF. CDR3 DNA sequence: TGTGCCAGCAGCGTCGGACTAGCGGGGGGCACAGATACGCAGTATTTT.

The V gene is TRBV19, the J gene TRBJ2-7, with TRBD1 matching over 8 bases. Germline lookup yields CDR1 LNHDA and CDR2 SQIVND (reference sequence). The CDR3 has 12 amino acids. With 6 bases clipped from V and 5 bases from J, the junction kept 3 bases outside the gene matches. Here the CDR3 reads CASSLTGDEQYF. CDR3 sequence (DNA): TGTGCCAGTAGCCTGACAGGGGACGAGCAGTACTTC.

This chain uses TRBV7-2 with TRBJ2-3, with 11 bases that match TRBD2. Germline lookup yields CDR1 SGHTA and CDR2 FQGNSA. The CDR3 contains 16 residues. V shed 5 bases, J shed 0 bases, and the junction held 4 bases outside the gene matches. The chain's CDR3 is CASSRSGGGSTDTQYF. The DNA for the CDR3 is TGTGCCAGCAGCCGTAGCGGGGGGGGTAGCACAGATACGCAGTATTTT.

This clone was seen once. This CDR3 reads CASSPGEGPSYGYTF. Here the CDR3 DNA reads TGTGCCAGCTCACCAGGGGAGGGTCCCTCTTATGGCTACACCTTC. The chain employs TRBV18 and TRBJ1-2, with D uncertain. The CDR3 runs to 15 residues. Germline lookup yields CDR1 KGHSH and CDR2 LQKENI. V lost 2 bases, J lost 5 bases, and 15 bases lay in between.

V and J are TRBV18 and TRBJ2-1, with D unresolved. This CDR3 contains 14 residues. Germline V gives CDR1 KGHSH, CDR2 LQKENI. Trimming removed 4 bases from V and 7 bases from J, with 14 bases in between. CDR3 protein: CASSLSPPWNEQFF. The CDR3 DNA follows: TGTGCCAGCTCACTCAGTCCCCCCTGGAATGAGCAGTTCTTC. The variable domain in full, completed from reference TRBV18 and TRBJ2-1, reads NAGVMQNPRHLVRRRGQEARLRCSPMKGHSHVYWYRQLPEEGLKFMVYLQKENIIDESGMPKERFSAEFPKEGPSILRIQQVVRGDSAAYFCASSLSPPWNEQFFGPGTRLTVL.

This chain links TRBV7-2 with TRBJ1-1; possibly TRBD1 for D (5 bases). This CDR3 region has 15 residues. Germline V gene lookup returns CDR1 SGHTA and CDR2 FQGNSA. The V gene lost 1 base and the J gene lost 5 bases, with 14 bases spanning the gap. The CDR3 DNA reads TGTGCCAGCAGCTTAGAGCCCAGGGCAGCGACTGAAGCTTTCTTT. Translating gives CASSLEPRAATEAFF.

This clone was seen only a few times. The chain uses TRBV2 and TRBJ2-7; tentatively, D is TRBD1 (6 bases). V was pared by 2 bases and J by 3 bases, with 14 bases between. The CDR3 consists of 15 residues. Germline V lookup: CDR1 SNHLY, CDR2 FYNNEI. CDR3 sequence reads: CASSERPGVNYEQYF. The CDR3 DNA is TGTGCCAGCAGTGAAAGGCCAGGGGTTAACTACGAGCAGTACTTC.

CDR3 nucleotides: TGTGCCAGCAGCGAAACTACGCCGGGACAGGTAACTGCAGGGGGAACTGAAGCTTTCTTT. Its protein product is CASSETTPGQVTAGGTEAFF. The rearrangement links TRBV9 to TRBJ1-1; 8 bases are a match to TRBD1. The CDR3 has 20 residues. The trim removed 3 bases at V and 5 bases at J, leaving 24 bases unmatched. Germline-derived CDR1 and CDR2 are SGDLS and YYNGEE.

The chain combines TRBV18 with TRBJ1-2; D is unclear. Germline V lookup: CDR1 KGHSH, CDR2 LQKENI. The CDR3 loop spans 16 amino acids. The V end lost 3 bases, the J end lost 0 bases, and 14 bases lay between the germline ends. Here the CDR3 DNA reads TGTGCCAGCTCACCTCGGCAGGCATCCACTAACTATGGCTACACCTTC. As protein: CASSPRQASTNYGYTF.

The chain combines TRBV5-1 with TRBJ2-2; TRBD1 matches 11 bases. CDR1 SGHRS and CDR2 YFSETQ come from the germline V gene. CDR3 length equals 15 residues. V dropped 6 bases and J dropped 4; count of bases not matched to a gene: 5. CDR3 coding DNA: TGCGCCAGCACACGGACAGGGGGCAGCACCGGGGAGCTGTTTTTT. Protein product: CASTRTGGSTGELFF.

V usage is TRBV25-1 and J usage is TRBJ2-7; D might be TRBD1 (6 bases). This CDR3 is built from 14 residues. Germline V gives CDR1 MGHDK, CDR2 SYGVNS. V was trimmed by 4 bases and J by 2 bases, leaving 12 bases between them. The CDR3 DNA reads as TGTGCCAGCAGTGGAACAGGGTCCGCCTACGAGCAGTACTTC. The encoded protein is CASSGTGSAYEQYF.

The chain carries TRBV5-4 and TRBJ2-3, with 13 bases identical to TRBD2. V dropped 9 bases and J dropped 1; count of bases not matched to a gene: 8. From germline, CDR1 is SGHNT and CDR2 YYREEE (reference sequence). The CDR3 is 16 amino acids. CDR3 in DNA: TGTGCCACCCTGACTAGCGGGGGGCTCCGCACAGATACGCAGTATTTT. Translating it yields CATLTSGGLRTDTQYF.

The chain uses TRBV7-9 and TRBJ2-7, with 12 nucleotides matching TRBD2. CDR1 SEHNR and CDR2 FQNEAQ come from the germline V gene (reference sequence). This CDR3 has 15 amino acids. Trimming cost V 5 bases and J 7 bases; bases outside gene matches: 9. CDR3 bases: TGTGCCAGCAGCCCGCCTAGCGGGGGGGCAGGGGAGCAGTACTTC. Translation gives CASSPPSGGAGEQYF.

V gene TRBV25-1 combines with J gene TRBJ2-5; D remains unclear. Looked up from germline, CDR1 is MGHDK and CDR2 is SYGVNS. The V end lost 0 bases, the J end lost 2 bases, and 13 bases lay between the germline ends. The CDR3 has 16 amino acids. CDR3 coding DNA: TGTGCCAGCAGTGAATATGGGCCGACGCCACAAGAGACCCAGTACTTC. This translates into CASSEYGPTPQETQYF.

This chain links TRBV19 with TRBJ1-2; D remains ambiguous. The CDR3 contains 13 residues. From germline, CDR1 is LNHDA and CDR2 SQIVND (reference sequence). Trimming took 7 bases from V and 3 from J, leaving 12 bases between them. CDR3 in DNA: TGTGCCAGTACAATAGGTGACTACTATGGCTACACCTTC. Translation gives CASTIGDYYGYTF.

The chain's CDR3 is CASSPTGMDTIYF. CDR3 sequence (DNA): TGTGCCAGCAGCCCGACAGGGATGGACACCATATATTTT. V usage is TRBV2 and J usage is TRBJ1-3; TRBD1 agrees at 7 bases. CDR3 length: 13 residues. The trim removed 6 bases at V and 8 bases at J, leaving 7 bases unmatched. Per germline, CDR1 SNHLY and CDR2 FYNNEI.

The chain is built from TRBV15 and TRBJ1-2; D remains unclear. The ends were cut back, 5 bases at V and 5 bases at J, with 12 bases in the middle. The length of the CDR3 is 13 residues. CDR1 and CDR2 (germline): LNHNV, YYDKDF (reference sequence). CDR3: CATSSATGYGYTF. The CDR3 DNA is TGTGCCACCAGCTCGGCGACGGGATATGGCTACACCTTC.

The chain recombines TRBV5-1 with TRBJ1-5; no clear D. With 3 bases removed from V and 6 bases from J, the gap between germline ends came to 16 bases. This CDR3 region has 15 residues. From germline, CDR1 is SGHRS and CDR2 YFSETQ. CDR3 sequence: CASSSQSAVSQPQHF. The CDR3 bases are TGCGCCAGCAGCTCGCAGAGCGCCGTCTCTCAGCCCCAGCATTTT.